The TCR beta chain described here comes from a study of human T cells and chemical hapten exposure. About the research overall: For the approximately 25-week duration of the study, patients were given weekly doses of diphenylcyclopropenone on the scalp.

Authors' processing steps: A typical sample had some 87,000 TCRs, with roughly 20,000 to 700,000 overall. TCRdb itself ran the RACE reads through MiXCR, one entry per CDR3 protein. Here the V and J calls rest on TCRdb's processing, not on the authors' analysis. This sample has 95,000 or so distinct CDR3 sequences, with roughly 10% found just once. The length of the CDR3 is 15 residues. Germline V gene lookup returns CDR1 SGHNT and CDR2 YYREEE (reference sequence). The V and J ends lost 4 bases and 7 bases, in that order; junction bases with no gene match: 6. Time point meaning: patch test 2, 6 weeks after DPC sensitization. Treatment noted: therapeutic diphenylcyclopropenone sensitization with weekly scalp DPC. The table lists this clonotype with a few counts.

The J gene is TRBJ2-2, the V gene TRBV5-4, with 11 positions matching TRBD2. The receptor's source is a woman aged 40 to 50 with alopecia areata. Some clones in this sample may be carry-over from other donors' samples. The sequencing used whole blood, collected in connection with sensitization to the hapten diphenylcyclopropenone (DPC). The CDR3 nucleotides read TGTGCCAGCAGCGCGGGACTAGCGGACGACGGGGAGCTGTTTTTT. It codes for CASSAGLADDGELFF.